The entry below describes one T cell receptor (beta chain). The record originates from a study of blood T cell repertoires in COVID-19. Study summary: The study drew acute and convalescent COVID-19 samples from the United States, Italy and Spain. PBMCs, B-cell-depleted T cells, or T cells were the source of the cDNA or gDNA that made up the material.

As handled by the study authors: Amplification of reference gene primers was used by the study to estimate nucleated cell counts. Libraries were prepared by immunoSEQ multiplex PCR; TCRdb keeps only in-frame clonotypes and omits some of them. That table furnishes V, J and clone size, whereas the DNA furnished D and trimming. The data contain about 240,000 clones, about four fifths of them singletons. Germline values: CDR1 SGHAT, CDR2 FQDESV (reference sequence). The germline V and J ends were trimmed by 5 bases and 4 bases, with 11 bases remaining between them. CDR3 length equals 13 residues. J is TRBJ1-1 and V is TRBV11-1; the D is unclear. The TCR was taken from a young man who had recovered from COVID-19. The sample comprised peripheral blood. As DNA, the CDR3 is TGTGCCAGCAGCCCCCCAAGCTCCACTGAAGCTTTCTTT. Translated: CASSPPSSTEAFF.